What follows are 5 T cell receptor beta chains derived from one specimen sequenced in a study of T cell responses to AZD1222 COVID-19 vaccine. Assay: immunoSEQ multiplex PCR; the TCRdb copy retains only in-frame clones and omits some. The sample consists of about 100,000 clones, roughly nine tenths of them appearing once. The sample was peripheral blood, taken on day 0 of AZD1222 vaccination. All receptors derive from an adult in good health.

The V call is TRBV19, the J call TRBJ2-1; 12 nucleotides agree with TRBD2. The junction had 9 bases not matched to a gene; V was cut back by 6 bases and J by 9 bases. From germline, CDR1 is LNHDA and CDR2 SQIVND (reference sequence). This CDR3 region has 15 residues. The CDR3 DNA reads TGTGCCAGTAGGACTAGCGGGAGAGGAGGGCCTGAGCAGTTCTTC. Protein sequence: CASRTSGRGGPEQFF.

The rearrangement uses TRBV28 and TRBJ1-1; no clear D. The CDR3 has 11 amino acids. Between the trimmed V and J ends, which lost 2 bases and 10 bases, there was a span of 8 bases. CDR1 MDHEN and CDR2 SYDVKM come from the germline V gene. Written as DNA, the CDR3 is TGTGCCAGCAGTTTACGGGAACTAGCTTTCTTT. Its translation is CASSLRELAFF.

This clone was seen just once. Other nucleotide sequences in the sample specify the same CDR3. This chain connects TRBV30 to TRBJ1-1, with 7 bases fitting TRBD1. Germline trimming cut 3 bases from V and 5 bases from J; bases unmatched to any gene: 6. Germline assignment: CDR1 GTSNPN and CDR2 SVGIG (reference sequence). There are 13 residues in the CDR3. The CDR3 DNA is TGTGCCTGGAGAGAGACAGGGTATACTGAAGCTTTCTTT. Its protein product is CAWRETGYTEAFF.

CDR3 in DNA: TGTGCCAGCAGCCAAGTTTACAGAACCGAGCAGTACTTC. Translated, it gives CASSQVYRTEQYF. V and J are TRBV3-1 (or the pseudogene TRBV3-2) and TRBJ2-7; no clear D. CDR1 and CDR2 (germline): LGHDT, YNNKEL (reference sequence). Trimming took 1 base from V and 6 from J, leaving 10 bases between them. There are 13 residues in the CDR3.

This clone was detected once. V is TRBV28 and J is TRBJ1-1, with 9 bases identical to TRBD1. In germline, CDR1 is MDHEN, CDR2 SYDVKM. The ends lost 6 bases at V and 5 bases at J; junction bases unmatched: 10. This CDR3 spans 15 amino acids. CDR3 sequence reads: CASRQQGAGGTEAFF. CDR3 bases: TGTGCCAGCAGACAACAGGGGGCCGGGGGGACTGAAGCTTTCTTT.